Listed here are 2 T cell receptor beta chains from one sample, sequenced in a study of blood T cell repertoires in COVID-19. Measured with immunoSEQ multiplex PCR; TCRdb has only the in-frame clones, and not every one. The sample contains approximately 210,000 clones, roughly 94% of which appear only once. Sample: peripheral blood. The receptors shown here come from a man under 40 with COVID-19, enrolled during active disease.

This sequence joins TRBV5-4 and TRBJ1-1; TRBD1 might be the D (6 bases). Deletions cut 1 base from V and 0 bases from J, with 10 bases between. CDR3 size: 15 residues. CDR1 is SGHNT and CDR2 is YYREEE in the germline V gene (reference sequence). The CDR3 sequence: CASSLTGRMNTEAFF. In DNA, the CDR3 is TGTGCCAGCAGCTTGACAGGGCGAATGAACACTGAAGCTTTCTTT.

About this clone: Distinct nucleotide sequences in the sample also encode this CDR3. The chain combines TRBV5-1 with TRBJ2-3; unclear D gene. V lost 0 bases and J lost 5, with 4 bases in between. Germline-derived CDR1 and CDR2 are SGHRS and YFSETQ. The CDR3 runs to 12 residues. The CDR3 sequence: CASSLARDTQYF. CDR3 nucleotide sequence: TGCGCCAGCAGCTTGGCGCGAGATACGCAGTATTTT.